This note documents a single T cell receptor beta chain sequence. Its cognate antigen is unknown. This record belongs to a study of radiation and T cells in renal cell carcinoma. Whole-study context: Nephrectomy followed 15 Gy stereotactic body radiation by 4 weeks. The study, taken as a whole, reports: Pretreatment tumor biopsies were lacking, so baseline clonotypes are unknown.

Described time point: blood 2 weeks post-SBRT. Sample treatment: 15 Gy SBRT to primary tumor, nephrectomy 4 weeks later. The CDR3 has 14 residues. In germline, CDR1 is LNHNV, CDR2 YYDKDF (reference sequence). V lost 2 bases and J 1 base, leaving 8 bases between the germline ends. Repertoires were generated with immunoSEQ multiplex PCR, while TCRdb's copy carries only in-frame clones and drops some. The sample records fewer than 30,000 clones, 81% being singletons. This TCR was sampled from a man in his sixties with renal cell carcinoma. The sequences come from blood, collected from a patient whose treatment included radiotherapy and nephrectomy. The chain has TRBV15 and TRBJ1-2; D unresolved. The CDR3 sequence is CATSRQTFNYGYTF. The CDR3 coding sequence is TGTGCCACCAGCAGACAGACGTTTAACTATGGCTACACCTTC. Full variable domain (rest looked up from reference TRBV15 and TRBJ1-2): DAMVIQNPRYQVTQFGKPVTLSCSQTLNHNVMYWYQQKSSQAPKLLFHYYDKDFNNEADTPDNFQSRRPNTSFCFLDIRSPGLGDTAMYLCATSRQTFNYGYTFGSGTRLTVV.